Given below is one T cell receptor (beta chain) in context. Assay: immunoSEQ multiplex PCR; the TCRdb copy retains only in-frame clones and omits some. The sample carries 120,000 or so clones, around 70% recorded once. The germline gives CDR1 SGHTS, CDR2 YDEGEE. This CDR3 region has 17 residues. V gave up 1 base and J gave up 0 bases; unmatched junction bases: 5. This sample is part of a study of blood T cell repertoires in COVID-19. The overall study: Nucleic acid was either cDNA or gDNA, and it came from T cells, B-cell-depleted T cells, or PBMCs.

The clonotype originates from a man in his sixties with acute or convalescent COVID-19. Sequences were obtained from peripheral blood. The rearrangement uses TRBV5-8 and TRBJ1-3, with 9 bases matching TRBD1. The CDR3 nucleotides are TGTGCCAGCAGCTTGCTAACAGGGGGCTACTCTGGAAACACCATATATTTT. Translating gives CASSLLTGGYSGNTIYF.